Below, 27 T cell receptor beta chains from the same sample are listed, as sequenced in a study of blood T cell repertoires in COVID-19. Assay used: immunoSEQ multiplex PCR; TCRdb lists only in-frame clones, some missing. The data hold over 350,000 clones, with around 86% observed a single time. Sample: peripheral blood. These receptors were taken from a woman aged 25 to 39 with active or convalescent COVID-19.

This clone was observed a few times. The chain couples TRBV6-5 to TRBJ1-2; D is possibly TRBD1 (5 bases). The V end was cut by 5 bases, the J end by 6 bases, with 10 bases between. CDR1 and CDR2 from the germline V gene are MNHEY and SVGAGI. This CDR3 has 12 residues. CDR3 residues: CASSTVRDGYTF. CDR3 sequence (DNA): TGTGCCAGCAGTACCGTCAGGGATGGCTACACCTTC.

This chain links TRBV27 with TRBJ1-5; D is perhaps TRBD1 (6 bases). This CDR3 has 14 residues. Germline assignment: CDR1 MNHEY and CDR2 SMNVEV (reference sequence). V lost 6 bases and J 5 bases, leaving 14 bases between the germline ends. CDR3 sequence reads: CASRDRSSYQPQHF. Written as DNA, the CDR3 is TGTGCCAGCAGAGACAGGAGTTCATATCAGCCCCAGCATTTT.

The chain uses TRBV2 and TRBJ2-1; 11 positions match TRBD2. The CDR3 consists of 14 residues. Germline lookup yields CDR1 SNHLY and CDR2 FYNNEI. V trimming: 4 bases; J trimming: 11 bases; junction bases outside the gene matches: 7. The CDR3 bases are TGTGCCAGCAGTGGACTAGCGGGACCGGGACAGCAGTTCTTC. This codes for CASSGLAGPGQQFF.

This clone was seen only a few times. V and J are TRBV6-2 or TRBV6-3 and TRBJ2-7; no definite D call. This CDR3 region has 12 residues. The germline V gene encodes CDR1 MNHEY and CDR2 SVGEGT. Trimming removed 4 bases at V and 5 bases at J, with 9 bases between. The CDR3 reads CASSSELNEQYF. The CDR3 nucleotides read TGTGCCAGCAGTTCGGAGCTGAACGAGCAGTACTTC.

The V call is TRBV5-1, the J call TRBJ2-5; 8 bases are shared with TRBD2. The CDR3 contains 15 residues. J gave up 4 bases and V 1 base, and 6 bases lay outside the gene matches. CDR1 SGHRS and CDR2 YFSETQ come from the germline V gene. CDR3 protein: CASSLPGTRGETQYF. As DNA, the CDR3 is TGCGCCAGCAGCTTGCCAGGGACTAGAGGAGAGACCCAGTACTTC.

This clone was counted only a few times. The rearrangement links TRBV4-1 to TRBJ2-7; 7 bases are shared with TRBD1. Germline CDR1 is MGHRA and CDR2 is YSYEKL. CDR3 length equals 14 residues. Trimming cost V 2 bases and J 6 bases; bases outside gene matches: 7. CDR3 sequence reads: CASSQRETGSEQYF. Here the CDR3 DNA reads TGCGCCAGCAGCCAAAGGGAGACAGGGAGCGAGCAGTACTTC.

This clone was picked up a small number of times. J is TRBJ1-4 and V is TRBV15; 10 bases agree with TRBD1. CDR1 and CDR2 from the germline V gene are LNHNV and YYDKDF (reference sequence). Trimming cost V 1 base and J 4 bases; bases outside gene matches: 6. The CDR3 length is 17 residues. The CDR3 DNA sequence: TGTGCCACCAGCAGAGGCCGGGACAGGGGAGATAATGAAAAACTGTTTTTT. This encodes CATSRGRDRGDNEKLFF.

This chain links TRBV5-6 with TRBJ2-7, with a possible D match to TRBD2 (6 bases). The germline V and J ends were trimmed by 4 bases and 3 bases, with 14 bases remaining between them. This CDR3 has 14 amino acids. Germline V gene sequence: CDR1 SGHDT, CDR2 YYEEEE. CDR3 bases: TGTGCCAGCAGCCCGATTGGGGGGAACTACGAGCAGTACTTC. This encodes CASSPIGGNYEQYF.

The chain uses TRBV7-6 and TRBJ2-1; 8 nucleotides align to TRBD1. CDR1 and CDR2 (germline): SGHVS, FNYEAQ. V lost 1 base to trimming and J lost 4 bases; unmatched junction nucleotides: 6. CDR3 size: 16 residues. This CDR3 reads CASSLGVTGVYNEQFF. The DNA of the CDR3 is TGTGCCAGCAGCTTAGGGGTGACAGGGGTATACAATGAGCAGTTCTTC.

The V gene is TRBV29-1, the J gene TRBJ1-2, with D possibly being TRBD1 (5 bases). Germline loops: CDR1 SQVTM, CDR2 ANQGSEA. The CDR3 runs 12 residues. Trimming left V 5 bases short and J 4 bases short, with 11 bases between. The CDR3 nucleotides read TGCAGCGTTCTAGCGGGACGCTATGGCTACACCTTC. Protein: CSVLAGRYGYTF.

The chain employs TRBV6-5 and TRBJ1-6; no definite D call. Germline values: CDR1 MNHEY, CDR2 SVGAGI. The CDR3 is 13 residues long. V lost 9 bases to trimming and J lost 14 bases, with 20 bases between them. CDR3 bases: TGTGCCAGTCAGGTGGATCCTCCGACGTCCCTCCACTTT. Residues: CASQVDPPTSLHF.

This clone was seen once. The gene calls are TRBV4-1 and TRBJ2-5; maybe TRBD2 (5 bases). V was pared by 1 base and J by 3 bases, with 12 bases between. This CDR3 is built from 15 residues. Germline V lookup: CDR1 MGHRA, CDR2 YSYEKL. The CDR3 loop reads CASSQAVAGEETQYF. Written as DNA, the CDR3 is TGCGCCAGCAGCCAAGCTGTTGCGGGCGAAGAGACCCAGTACTTC.

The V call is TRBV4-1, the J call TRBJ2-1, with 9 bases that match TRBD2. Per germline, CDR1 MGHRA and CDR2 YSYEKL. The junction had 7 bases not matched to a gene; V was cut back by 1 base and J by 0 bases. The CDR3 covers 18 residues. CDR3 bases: TGCGCCAGCAGCCAAGGACTAGCGGCGATTAGCTCCTACAATGAGCAGTTCTTC. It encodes CASSQGLAAISSYNEQFF.

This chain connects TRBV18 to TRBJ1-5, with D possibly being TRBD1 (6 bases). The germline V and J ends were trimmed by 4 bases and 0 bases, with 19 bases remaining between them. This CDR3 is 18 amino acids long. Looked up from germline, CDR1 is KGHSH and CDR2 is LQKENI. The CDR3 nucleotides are TGTGCCAGCTCACAACTCTCCCTTAGGACAGATAGCAATCAGCCCCAGCATTTT. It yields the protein CASSQLSLRTDSNQPQHF.

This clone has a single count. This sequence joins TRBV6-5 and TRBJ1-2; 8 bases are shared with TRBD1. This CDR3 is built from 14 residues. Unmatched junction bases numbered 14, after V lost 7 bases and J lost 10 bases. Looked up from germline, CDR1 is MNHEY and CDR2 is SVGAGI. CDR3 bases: TGTGCCAGCAATTCAGGGGGCGCCTGGGGCGACTACACCTTC. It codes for CASNSGGAWGDYTF.

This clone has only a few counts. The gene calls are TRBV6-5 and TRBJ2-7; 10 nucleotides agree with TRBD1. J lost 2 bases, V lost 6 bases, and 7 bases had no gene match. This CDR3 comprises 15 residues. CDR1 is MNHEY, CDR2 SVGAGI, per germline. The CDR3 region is CASSPGQGGPYEQYF. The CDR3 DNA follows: TGTGCCAGCAGCCCCGGACAGGGGGGACCCTACGAGCAGTACTTC.

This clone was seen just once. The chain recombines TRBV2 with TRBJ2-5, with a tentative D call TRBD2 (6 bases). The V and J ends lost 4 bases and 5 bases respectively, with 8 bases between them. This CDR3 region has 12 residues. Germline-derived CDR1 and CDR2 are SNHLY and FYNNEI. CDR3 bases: TGTGCCAGCAGTGGGGCGGGGGAGACCCAGTACTTC. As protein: CASSGAGETQYF.

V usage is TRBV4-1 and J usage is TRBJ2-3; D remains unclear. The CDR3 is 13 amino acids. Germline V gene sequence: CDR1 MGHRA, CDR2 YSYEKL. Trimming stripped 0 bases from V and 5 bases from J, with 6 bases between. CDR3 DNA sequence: TGCGCCAGCAGCCAAGAGGGCTTAGATACGCAGTATTTT. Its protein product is CASSQEGLDTQYF.

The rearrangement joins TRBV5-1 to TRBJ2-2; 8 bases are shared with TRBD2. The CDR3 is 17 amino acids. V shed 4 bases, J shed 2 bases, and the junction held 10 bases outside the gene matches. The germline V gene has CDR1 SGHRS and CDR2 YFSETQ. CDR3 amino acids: CASSGDGGLGNTGELFF. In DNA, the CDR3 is TGCGCCAGCAGCGGAGATGGGGGACTAGGTAACACCGGGGAGCTGTTTTTT. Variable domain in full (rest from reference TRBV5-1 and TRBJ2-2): KAGVTQTPRYLIKTRGQQVTLSCSPISGHRSVSWYQQTPGQGLQFLFEYFSETQRNKGNFPGRFSGRQFSNSRSEMNVSTLELGDSALYLCASSGDGGLGNTGELFFGEGSRLTVL.

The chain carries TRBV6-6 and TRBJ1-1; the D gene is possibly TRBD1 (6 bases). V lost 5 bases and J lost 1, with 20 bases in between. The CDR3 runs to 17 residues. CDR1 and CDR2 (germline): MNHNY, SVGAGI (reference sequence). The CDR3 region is CASSRKQQQGWNTEAFF. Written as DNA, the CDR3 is TGTGCCAGCAGTCGGAAACAACAACAGGGATGGAACACTGAAGCTTTCTTT.

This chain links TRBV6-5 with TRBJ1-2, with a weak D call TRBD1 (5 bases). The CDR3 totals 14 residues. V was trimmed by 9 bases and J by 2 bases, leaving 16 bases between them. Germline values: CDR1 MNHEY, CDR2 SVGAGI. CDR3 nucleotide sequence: TGTGCCAGGCCCCTTTGGGGGGAGAACTATGGCTACACCTTC. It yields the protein CARPLWGENYGYTF.

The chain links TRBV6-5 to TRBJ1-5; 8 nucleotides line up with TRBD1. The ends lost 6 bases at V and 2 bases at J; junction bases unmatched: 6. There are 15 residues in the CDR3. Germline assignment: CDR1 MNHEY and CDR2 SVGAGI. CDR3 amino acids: CASRGGTGGNQPQHF. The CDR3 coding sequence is TGTGCCAGCAGAGGCGGGACAGGAGGCAATCAGCCCCAGCATTTT.

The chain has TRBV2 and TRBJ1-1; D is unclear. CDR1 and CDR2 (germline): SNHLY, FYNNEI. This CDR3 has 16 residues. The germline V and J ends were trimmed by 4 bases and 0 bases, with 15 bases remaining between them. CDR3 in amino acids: CASSVDTRPMNTEAFF. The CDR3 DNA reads TGTGCCAGCAGTGTCGACACACGACCCATGAACACTGAAGCTTTCTTT.

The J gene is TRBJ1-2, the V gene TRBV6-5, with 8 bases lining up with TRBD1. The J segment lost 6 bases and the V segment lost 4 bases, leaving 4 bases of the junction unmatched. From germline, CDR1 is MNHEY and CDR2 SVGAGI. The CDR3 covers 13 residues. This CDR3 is CASSFGQGDGYTF. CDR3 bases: TGTGCCAGCAGTTTCGGACAGGGAGATGGCTACACCTTC.

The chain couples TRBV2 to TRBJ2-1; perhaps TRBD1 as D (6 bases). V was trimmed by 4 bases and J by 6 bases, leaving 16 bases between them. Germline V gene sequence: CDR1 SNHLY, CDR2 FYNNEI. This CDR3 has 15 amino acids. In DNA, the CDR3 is TGTGCCAGCAGTGTAGGCAGGGGCCCGGGCAATGAGCAGTTCTTC. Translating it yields CASSVGRGPGNEQFF.

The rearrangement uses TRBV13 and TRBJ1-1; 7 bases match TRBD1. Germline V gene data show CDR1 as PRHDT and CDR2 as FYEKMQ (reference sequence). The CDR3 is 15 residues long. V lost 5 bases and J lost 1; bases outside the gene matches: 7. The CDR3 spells CASSVTGAGNTEAFF. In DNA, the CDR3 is TGTGCCAGCAGCGTAACAGGGGCGGGGAACACTGAAGCTTTCTTT.

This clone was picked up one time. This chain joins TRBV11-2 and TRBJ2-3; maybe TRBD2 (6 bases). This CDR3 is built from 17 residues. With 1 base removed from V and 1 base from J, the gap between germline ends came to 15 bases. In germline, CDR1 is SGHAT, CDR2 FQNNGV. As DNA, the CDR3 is TGTGCCAGCAGCTTAGGGGACTCCGTTTTGGGCACAGATACGCAGTATTTT. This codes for CASSLGDSVLGTDTQYF.